This TCR beta chain was recorded in a study of blood T cell repertoires in COVID-19. Background on the study: PBMCs, B-cell-depleted T cells, or T cells provided the cDNA or gDNA that made up the material.

This clone was observed a handful of times. CDR1 is GTSNPN, CDR2 SVGIG, per germline (reference sequence). The CDR3 has 14 amino acids. V trimming: 0 bases; J trimming: 5 bases; junction bases outside the gene matches: 3. As handled by the study authors: Amplification with reference gene primers provided the estimates of nucleated cell counts. Using immunoSEQ multiplex PCR, the repertoire was profiled, and TCRdb retains in-frame clones only, with some absent. Clone size and the V and J calls come from that table; the DNA yielded D and trimming. The profile shows approximately 170,000 clones, roughly 84% of them singletons.

Sequencing was performed on peripheral blood. The chain couples TRBV30 to TRBJ1-1; 10 nucleotides align to TRBD1. The clonotype was recovered from a woman of 80 years or more with active or convalescent COVID-19. CDR3: CAWSVDRGRTEAFF. The CDR3 nucleotides read TGTGCCTGGAGTGTCGACAGGGGGCGGACTGAAGCTTTCTTT.